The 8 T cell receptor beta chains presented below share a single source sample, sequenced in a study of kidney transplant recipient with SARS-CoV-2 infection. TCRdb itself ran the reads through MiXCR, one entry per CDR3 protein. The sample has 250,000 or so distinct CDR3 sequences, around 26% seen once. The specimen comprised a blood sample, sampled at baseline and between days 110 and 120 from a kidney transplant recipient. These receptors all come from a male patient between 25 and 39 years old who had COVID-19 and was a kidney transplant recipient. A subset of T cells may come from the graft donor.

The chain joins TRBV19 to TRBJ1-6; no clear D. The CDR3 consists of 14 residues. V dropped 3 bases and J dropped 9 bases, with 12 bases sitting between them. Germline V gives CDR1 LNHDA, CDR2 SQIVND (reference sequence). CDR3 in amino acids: CASSIKSLSSPLHF. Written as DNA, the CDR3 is TGTGCCAGTAGTATTAAGTCGCTATCTTCACCCCTCCACTTT.

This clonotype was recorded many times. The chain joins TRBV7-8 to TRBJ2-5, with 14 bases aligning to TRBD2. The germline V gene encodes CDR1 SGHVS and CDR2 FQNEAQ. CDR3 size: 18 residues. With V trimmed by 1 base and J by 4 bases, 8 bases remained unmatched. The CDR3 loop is CASSLVGLAGVRRETQYF. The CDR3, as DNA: TGTGCCAGCAGCTTAGTGGGACTAGCGGGAGTACGTCGAGAGACCCAGTACTTC.

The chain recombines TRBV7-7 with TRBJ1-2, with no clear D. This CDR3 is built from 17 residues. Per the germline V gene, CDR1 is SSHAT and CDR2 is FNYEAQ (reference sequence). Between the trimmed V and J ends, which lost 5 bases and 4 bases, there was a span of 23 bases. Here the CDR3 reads CASSLGSKCRKTYGYTF. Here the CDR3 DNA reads TGTGCCAGCAGCCTCGGTTCTAAGTGCCGAAAGACCTATGGCTACACCTTC.

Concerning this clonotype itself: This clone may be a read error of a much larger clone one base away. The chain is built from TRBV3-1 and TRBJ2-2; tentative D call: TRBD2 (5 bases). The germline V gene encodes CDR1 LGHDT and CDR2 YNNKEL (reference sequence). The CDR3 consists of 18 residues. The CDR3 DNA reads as TGTGCCAGCAGCACTGCCCTTCCCATTTCAGGCTTGACCGGGGAGCTGTCTTTT. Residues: CASSTALPISGLTGELSF.

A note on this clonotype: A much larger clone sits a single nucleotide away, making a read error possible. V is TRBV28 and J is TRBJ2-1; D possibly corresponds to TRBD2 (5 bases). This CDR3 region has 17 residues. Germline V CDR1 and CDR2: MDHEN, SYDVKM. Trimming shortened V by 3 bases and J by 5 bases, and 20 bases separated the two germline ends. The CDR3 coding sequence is TGTGCCAGCAGTTTCCCATTAGCGACCCCTCGGGACAATGAGCAGTTCTTC. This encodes CASSFPLATPRDNEQFF.

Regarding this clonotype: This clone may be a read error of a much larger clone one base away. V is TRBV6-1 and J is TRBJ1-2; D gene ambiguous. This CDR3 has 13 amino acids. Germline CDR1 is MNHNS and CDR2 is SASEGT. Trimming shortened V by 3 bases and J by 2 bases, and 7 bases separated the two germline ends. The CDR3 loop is CASSDVGNYGYTF. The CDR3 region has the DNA TGTGCCAGCAGTGATGTCGGGAACTATGGCTACACCTTC.

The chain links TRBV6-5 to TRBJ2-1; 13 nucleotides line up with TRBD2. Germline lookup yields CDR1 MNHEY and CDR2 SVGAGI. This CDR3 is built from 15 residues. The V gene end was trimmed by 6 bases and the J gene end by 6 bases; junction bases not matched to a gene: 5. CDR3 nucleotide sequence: TGTGCCAGCAGGACCGGGACTAGCGGGATCAATGAGCAGTTCTTC. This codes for CASRTGTSGINEQFF.

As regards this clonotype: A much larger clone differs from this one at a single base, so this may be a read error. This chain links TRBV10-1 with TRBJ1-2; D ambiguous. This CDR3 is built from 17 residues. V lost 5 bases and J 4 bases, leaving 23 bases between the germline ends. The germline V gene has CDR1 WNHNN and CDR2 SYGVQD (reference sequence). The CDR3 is CASSMRRRSRKTYGYTF. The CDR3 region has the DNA TGCGCCAGCAGTATGCGTCGAAGATCGCGAAAGACCTATGGCTACACCTTC.